The source of this T cell receptor beta chain is a study of glioma-infiltrating T cells. Amplification of TCR alpha and beta CDR3 regions from RNA used iRepertoire nested multiplex PCR. MiXCR, run by TCRdb on the multiplex PCR reads, gives a single entry per CDR3 protein. The sample lists under 200,000 distinct CDR3 sequences, more than 25% seen once, with 20% to 25% in the top ten. This clonotype came up many times. J gave up 4 bases and V 6 bases, and 3 bases lay outside the gene matches. Germline CDR1 LNHDA, CDR2 SQIVND (reference sequence). The CDR3 contains 13 residues. Sequences were obtained from glioma tissue, nonneoplastic brain tissue, or PBMCs (not recorded which). The clonotype originates from a human donor with low-grade glioma or glioblastoma, undergoing nonglioma brain surgery, or in good health (not recorded which). The chain has TRBV19 and TRBJ1-1, with 9 bases lining up with TRBD1. CDR3: CASRHRGPTEAFF. The DNA of the CDR3 is TGTGCCAGTAGGCACAGGGGGCCCACTGAAGCTTTCTTT.